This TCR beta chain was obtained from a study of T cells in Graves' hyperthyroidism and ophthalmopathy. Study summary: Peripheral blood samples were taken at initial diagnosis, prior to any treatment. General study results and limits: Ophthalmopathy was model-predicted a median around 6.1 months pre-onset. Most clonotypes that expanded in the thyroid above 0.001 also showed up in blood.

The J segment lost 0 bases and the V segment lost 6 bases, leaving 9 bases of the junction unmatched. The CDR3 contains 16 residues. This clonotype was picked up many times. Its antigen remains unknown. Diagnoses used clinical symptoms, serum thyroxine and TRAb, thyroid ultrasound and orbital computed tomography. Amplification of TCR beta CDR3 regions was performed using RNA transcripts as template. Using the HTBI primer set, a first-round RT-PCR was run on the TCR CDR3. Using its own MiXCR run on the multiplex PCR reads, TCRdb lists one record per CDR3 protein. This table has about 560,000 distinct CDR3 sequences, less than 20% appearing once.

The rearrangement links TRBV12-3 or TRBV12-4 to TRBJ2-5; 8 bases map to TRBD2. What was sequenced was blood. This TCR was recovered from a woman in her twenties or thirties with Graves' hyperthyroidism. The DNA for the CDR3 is TGTGCCAGCAGCCCTTCGCTAGCGGGCTACCAAGAGACCCAGTACTTC. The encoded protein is CASSPSLAGYQETQYF.